This entry lists 4 T cell receptor beta chains sequenced from one sample in a study of early T cells in non-severe SARS-CoV-2 infection (TCRdb year 2021). Libraries came from 5' RACE. Sequencer: NextSeq 500. TCRdb's own reprocessing of the public reads used fastp at Q25 and MiXCR and kept productive beta chains. One record per CDR3 amino acid sequence lists the most common genes and DNA. This sample is represented by 35,000 to 45,000 distinct CDR3 sequences; about 3.9% of them were singletons. 10% of the sample belongs to the ten largest clones. Specimen: whole blood. The receptors were gathered from an adult who was a healthcare worker with PCR-confirmed SARS-CoV-2 infection or an uninfected control (not recorded which).

This clonotype was counted at least ten times. This rearrangement joins TRBV4-3 to TRBJ2-2; D not resolved. From germline, CDR1 is LGHNA and CDR2 YSLEER. V was cut by 0 bases and J by 4 bases, with 15 bases left in between. This CDR3 has 17 amino acids. The CDR3 DNA follows: TGCGCCAGCAGCCAAGATCGCCCCGTTGCGGTCACCGGGGAGCTGTTTTTT. Translated, it gives CASSQDRPVAVTGELFF.

This clonotype came up a few times. This sequence joins TRBV11-2 and TRBJ2-1; D is uncertain. CDR1 and CDR2 (germline): SGHAT, FQNNGV. V lost 1 base and J lost 0, with 10 bases in between. The CDR3 runs 16 residues. CDR3 sequence (DNA): TGTGCCAGCAGCTTAGGCAAGCTGTACTCCTACAATGAGCAGTTCTTC. As protein: CASSLGKLYSYNEQFF.

There are a few counts of this clonotype. The V call is TRBV11-2, the J call TRBJ2-3; D not certain. Germline-derived CDR1 and CDR2 are SGHAT and FQNNGV. The CDR3 extends over 13 amino acids. V gave up 0 bases and J gave up 6 bases, with 7 bases separating them. CDR3 sequence: CASSLDLGDTQYF. The CDR3 coding sequence is TGTGCCAGCAGCTTAGACCTTGGGGATACGCAGTATTTT.

This clonotype was recorded many times. The chain has TRBV7-3 and TRBJ2-6, with 7 bases lining up with TRBD1. CDR3 size: 18 residues. CDR1 SGHTA and CDR2 FQGTGA come from the germline V gene. Losses at the gene ends were 3 bases for V and 0 bases for J; bases not matched to a gene: 8. CDR3 amino acids: CASSLAGGSFSGANVLTF. Here the CDR3 DNA reads TGTGCCAGCAGCTTGGCAGGGGGTTCTTTCTCTGGGGCCAACGTCCTGACTTTC.